Listed below are T cell receptor beta chains from one sample, sequenced in a study of Graves' ophthalmopathy and Graves' hyperthyroidism. MiXCR, run by TCRdb on the multiplex PCR reads, gives a single entry per CDR3 protein. The repertoire consists of more than 1,000,000 distinct CDR3 sequences, with about 38% occurring once and the leading ten covering 11%. Sequenced input: peripheral blood or thyroid tissue (not recorded which). Receptors were obtained from an adult man with Graves' hyperthyroidism. Both conserved end residues are part of each CDR3. D genes are given only for firm matches. Clone size is given for some rows only: seen once, a few or many times, or a class if the clone is expanded.

V gene	D gene	J gene	clone size	CDR3 DNA	CDR3 protein
TRBV7-9	.	TRBJ1-2	many	TGTGCCAGCAGCATAGGGGACGGGCGCGGCTACACCTTC	CASSIGDGRGYTF
TRBV7-8	TRBD1	TRBJ2-5	.	TGTGCCAGCAGCTTAGCGGGGACAGAACAAGAGACCCAGTACTTC	CASSLAGTEQETQYF
TRBV4-1	.	TRBJ2-5	.	TGCGCCAGCAGCCAAGATAAACTCTCTGGGAACCAGTACTTC	CASSQDKLSGNQYF
TRBV10-2	TRBD1	TRBJ1-2	.	TGCGCCAGCAGTGAGCCGGACAGTCTCTCTCAGGGGGCCCGTGGCTACACCTTC	CASSEPDSLSQGARGYTF
TRBV11-2	TRBD1	TRBJ2-5	.	TGTGCCAGCAGCTTAGATCCGGGGTTTAACAGGGGGCCGGTGGAGACCCAGTACTTC	CASSLDPGFNRGPVETQYF
TRBV7-2	.	TRBJ1-2	many	TGTGCCAGCAGCGCGCCGGGGGATTTCTATGGCTACACCTTC	CASSAPGDFYGYTF
TRBV29-1	.	TRBJ2-7	many	TGCAGCGTCTCCACAGGGTTCTACGAGCAGTACTTC	CSVSTGFYEQYF
TRBV2	.	TRBJ2-7	.	TGTGCCAGCAGTGTGCCGGCAGGGCCTTACAACTACGAGCAGTACTTC	CASSVPAGPYNYEQYF
TRBV20-1	.	TRBJ2-7	many	TGCAGTGCTAGTTCAGGGAGCTCCTACGAGCAGTACTTC	CSASSGSSYEQYF
TRBV29-1	TRBD1	TRBJ2-3	.	TGCAGCGCCGTAGGACAGGCTAGCACAGATACGCAGTATTTT	CSAVGQASTDTQYF
TRBV5-6	.	TRBJ1-6	.	TGTGCCAGCAGCCAGGACGGAAGCTCCTATAATTCACCCCTCCACTTT	CASSQDGSSYNSPLHF
TRBV7-9	.	TRBJ1-3	.	TGTGCCAGCAGCTCCCAGACCATAACCTCTGGAAACACCATATATTTT	CASSSQTITSGNTIYF
TRBV10-1	TRBD2	TRBJ2-7	many	TGCGCCAGCAGCCCTGGAGTAGCGGGGACCCATGGCGAGCAGTACTTC	CASSPGVAGTHGEQYF
TRBV20-1	.	TRBJ2-2	once	TGCAGTGCTAGGATCCGGGGGGGGGAGCTGTTTTTT	CSARIRGGELFF
TRBV19	.	TRBJ1-2	.	TGTGCCACTTTTGACTACAGGACAGTCTATAGCTACACCTTC	CATFDYRTVYSYTF
TRBV24-1	TRBD1	TRBJ2-7	.	TGTGCCACCAGTGATGCAGGGACAGGGGACTACGAGCAGTACTTC	CATSDAGTGDYEQYF
TRBV12-3/TRBV12-4	TRBD2	TRBJ2-7	.	TGTGCCAGCAGTTCGACTAGCGGGATGACCGAGCAGTACTTC	CASSSTSGMTEQYF
TRBV10-3	.	TRBJ1-3	.	TGTGCCAGTACACCGAGAGATCAGGGTCGAGGAAACACCATATATTTT	CASTPRDQGRGNTIYF
TRBV2	TRBD2	TRBJ2-2	.	TGTGCCAGCACGGGGGGGGGCGAAGGGGAGCTGTTTTTT	CASTGGGEGELFF
TRBV11-2	.	TRBJ1-6	.	TGTGCCAGCAAACTCGGGGCCGCCTATAATTCACCCCTCCACTTT	CASKLGAAYNSPLHF
TRBV6-5	TRBD1	TRBJ1-6	many	TGTGCCAGCAGTTTCATGGACAGGACGAAGTCACCCCTCCACTTT	CASSFMDRTKSPLHF
TRBV7-7	.	TRBJ2-5	many	TGTGCCAGCAGCTTCAAGGTCGATGGCGAGACCCAGTACTTC	CASSFKVDGETQYF
TRBV4-3	.	TRBJ1-1	.	TGCGCCAGCAGCCTAAAGGACCGGTTCACTGAAGCTTTCTTT	CASSLKDRFTEAFF
TRBV7-8	TRBD2	TRBJ2-7	many	TGTGCCAGCAGCTCAGGACTAGGATCCTACGAGCAGTACTTC	CASSSGLGSYEQYF
TRBV3-1	.	TRBJ2-5	.	TGTGCCAGCAGCCAACAAGCTGTCAGGGGGAGGGAGACCCAGTACTTC	CASSQQAVRGRETQYF